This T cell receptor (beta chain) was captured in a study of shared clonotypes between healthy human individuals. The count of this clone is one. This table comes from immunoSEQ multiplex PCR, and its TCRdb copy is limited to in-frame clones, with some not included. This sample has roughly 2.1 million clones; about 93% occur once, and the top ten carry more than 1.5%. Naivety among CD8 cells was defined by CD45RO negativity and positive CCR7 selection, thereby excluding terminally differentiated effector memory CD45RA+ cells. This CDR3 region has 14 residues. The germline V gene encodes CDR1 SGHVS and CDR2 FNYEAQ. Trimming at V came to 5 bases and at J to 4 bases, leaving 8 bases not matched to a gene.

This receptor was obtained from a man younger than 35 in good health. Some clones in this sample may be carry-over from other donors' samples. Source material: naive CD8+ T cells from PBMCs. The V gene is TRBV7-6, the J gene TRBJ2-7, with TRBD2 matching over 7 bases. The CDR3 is CASSPGGEGYEQYF. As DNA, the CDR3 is TGTGCCAGCAGCCCGGGGGGAGAGGGTTACGAGCAGTACTTC.